Below, 14 T cell receptor beta chains from the same sample are listed, as sequenced in a study of T cell repertoires and HLA-DP antigens. After about 15 days' expansion, CD4+ cells were restimulated around 25 h with HeLa expressing allogeneic DPB1. Cells were stimulated with HeLa cells transduced with HLA-DPA1/DPB1, HLA-DM, invariant chain and CD80. Profiling relied on immunoSEQ multiplex PCR, and the TCRdb table lists in-frame clones only, not all of them. The sample includes about 2,500 clones, 70% to 75% of them seen just once. The material sequenced was CD137- CD4+ T cells from cultured PBMCs. The receptor set was obtained from a man aged 55-75 years in good health and CMV-seronegative.

V is TRBV7-6 and J is TRBJ2-5; D is perhaps TRBD1 (6 bases). This CDR3 spans 14 amino acids. Trimming removed 5 bases at V and 5 bases at J, with 15 bases between. Germline V CDR1 and CDR2: SGHVS, FNYEAQ. The CDR3 region has the DNA TGTGCCAGCAGCACCCAACAGGGCCGGGAGACCCAGTACTTC. This translates into CASSTQQGRETQYF.

J is TRBJ1-6 and V is TRBV6-6, with a weak D call TRBD1 (5 bases). The CDR3 has 14 residues. Germline V gene sequence: CDR1 MNHNY, CDR2 SVGAGI (reference sequence). V lost 7 bases and J lost 4, with 11 bases in between. The DNA of the CDR3 is TGTGCCAGCACCCCGGACATATATAATTCACCCCTCCACTTT. Encoded protein: CASTPDIYNSPLHF.

This rearrangement joins TRBV7-9 to TRBJ1-4, with 7 bases that match TRBD1. This CDR3 region has 16 residues. Trimming removed 5 bases from V and 0 bases from J; junction bases left unmatched: 6. CDR1 is SEHNR, CDR2 FQNEAQ, per germline (reference sequence). The CDR3 protein is CASSLLRGTTNEKLFF. DNA of the CDR3: TGTGCCAGCAGCCTCCTCAGGGGGACAACTAATGAAAAACTGTTTTTT.

This clone was counted a single time. This rearrangement joins TRBV7-9 to TRBJ1-4; tentative D call: TRBD1 (5 bases). Trimming removed 4 bases at V and 8 bases at J, with 14 bases between. CDR1 is SEHNR, CDR2 FQNEAQ, per germline (reference sequence). This CDR3 contains 14 residues. CDR3 nucleotide sequence: TGTGCCAGCAGCTCGTTCAGGGATGAAGAAAAACTGTTTTTT. It yields the protein CASSSFRDEEKLFF.

This chain uses TRBV4-3 with TRBJ2-3, with TRBD2 matching 7 bases. V shed 0 bases and J 4 bases; nucleotides not matched to a gene: 4. From germline, CDR1 is LGHNA and CDR2 YSLEER. CDR3 size: 15 residues. Here the CDR3 DNA reads TGCGCCAGCAGCCAAGATTATGGGGGGGCAGATACGCAGTATTTT. It translates to CASSQDYGGADTQYF.

The V gene is TRBV5-1, the J gene TRBJ2-1, with 8 bases that match TRBD2. Germline CDR1 SGHRS, CDR2 YFSETQ. V trimming: 0 bases; J trimming: 0 bases; junction bases outside the gene matches: 5. This CDR3 comprises 17 residues. CDR3 protein: CASSLELAADSYNEQFF. The CDR3 DNA reads as TGCGCCAGCAGCTTGGAACTAGCGGCGGACTCCTACAATGAGCAGTTCTTC.

This clone has just a few counts. V gene TRBV15 combines with J gene TRBJ2-5; 8 positions agree with TRBD2. With V trimmed by 1 base and J by 3 bases, 1 base remained unmatched. There are 14 residues in the CDR3. Germline-derived CDR1 and CDR2 are LNHNV and YYDKDF (reference sequence). The DNA of the CDR3 is TGTGCCACCAGCAGAGGAGCGGGGGAAGAGACCCAGTACTTC. Translated: CATSRGAGEETQYF.

The CDR3 DNA reads as TGTGCCAGCAGCTTGGGGCGGTTCGAGACCCAGTACTTC. It encodes CASSLGRFETQYF. The chain links TRBV7-9 to TRBJ2-5, with D tentatively TRBD1 (5 bases). V was shortened by 3 bases and J by 5 bases, with 10 bases between the two germline ends. The length of the CDR3 is 13 residues. Germline V gene lookup returns CDR1 SEHNR and CDR2 FQNEAQ (reference sequence).

The genes are TRBV6-6 and TRBJ1-1; TRBD1 agrees at 8 bases. V dropped 11 bases and J dropped 1; count of bases not matched to a gene: 6. The CDR3 covers 13 residues. CDR1 is MNHNY, CDR2 SVGAGI, per germline (reference sequence). The CDR3 sequence: CAARQGSNTEAFF. CDR3 coding DNA: TGTGCCGCGAGACAGGGGTCGAACACTGAAGCTTTCTTT.

This clone occurred once. V is TRBV2 and J is TRBJ2-1, with D perhaps TRBD1 or TRBD2 (5 bases each). The ends were cut back, 8 bases at V and 4 bases at J, with 15 bases in the middle. Germline CDR1 and CDR2: SNHLY and FYNNEI. The CDR3 is 14 residues long. The CDR3: CASSAEGQYNEQFF. Here the CDR3 DNA reads TGTGCCAGCTCCGCTGAGGGGCAGTACAATGAGCAGTTCTTC.

The CDR3 region has the DNA TGTGCCAGCAGTTTTCGATTTAGAGGGGTAGGTCAGCCCCAGCATTTT. Its protein product is CASSFRFRGVGQPQHF. V is TRBV28 and J is TRBJ1-5; tentative D call: TRBD1 (5 bases). V was clipped by 3 bases and J by 6 bases, with 18 bases between them. The CDR3 runs 16 residues. Germline CDR1 MDHEN, CDR2 SYDVKM.

The J gene is TRBJ2-1, the V gene TRBV6-4; 11 nucleotides line up with TRBD2. J was trimmed by 6 bases and V by 6 bases; bases with no gene match: 7. This CDR3 is built from 15 residues. Germline V gene data show CDR1 as MRHNA and CDR2 as SNTAGT. The CDR3 DNA follows: TGTGCCAGCAGCGATACTAGCGGGAGTTCCAATGAGCAGTTCTTC. This encodes CASSDTSGSSNEQFF.

This chain links TRBV5-1 with TRBJ2-7; 8 bases agree with TRBD2. Germline assignment: CDR1 SGHRS and CDR2 YFSETQ. Unmatched junction bases numbered 2, after V lost 0 bases and J lost 3 bases. This CDR3 has 14 residues. The CDR3 sequence: CASSLAGGDYEQYV. The CDR3 coding sequence is TGCGCCAGCAGCTTGGCCGGGGGGGACTACGAGCAGTACGTC.

The chain has TRBV5-6 and TRBJ1-2, with a possible D match to TRBD1 (6 bases). The CDR3 length is 15 residues. CDR1 and CDR2 from the germline V gene are SGHDT and YYEEEE. V lost 4 bases to trimming and J lost 8 bases, with 21 bases between them. DNA for the CDR3: TGTGCCAGCAGCCCACGCTTACAGGGCGCTGCCGGCTACACCTTC. It specifies CASSPRLQGAAGYTF.